The clone carrying this T cell receptor (beta chain) has only a few counts. Template for every sorted-subset replicate PCR totaled 200 to 250 ng DNA, around 33,000 T cell genomes. Repertoires were generated with immunoSEQ multiplex PCR, while TCRdb's copy carries only in-frame clones and drops some. Of around 1.1 million clones listed, 75% to 80% are singletons. The sample originates from a study of shared clonotypes between healthy human individuals. Germline assignment: CDR1 SNHLY and CDR2 FYNNEI. The CDR3 is 11 residues long. V lost 4 bases, J lost 7 bases, and 1 base stayed unmatched. Sequenced input: memory CD4+ T cells from PBMCs. Subset described: CD45RA-negative fraction. The rearrangement uses TRBV2 and TRBJ2-7, with 7 bases lining up with TRBD1. The receptor comes from a man between 18 and 29 years old in good health. Some clones in this sample may be carry-over from other donors' samples. CDR3 coding DNA: TGTGCCAGCAGTGTGACAGGGGAGCAGTACTTC. Translation gives CASSVTGEQYF.